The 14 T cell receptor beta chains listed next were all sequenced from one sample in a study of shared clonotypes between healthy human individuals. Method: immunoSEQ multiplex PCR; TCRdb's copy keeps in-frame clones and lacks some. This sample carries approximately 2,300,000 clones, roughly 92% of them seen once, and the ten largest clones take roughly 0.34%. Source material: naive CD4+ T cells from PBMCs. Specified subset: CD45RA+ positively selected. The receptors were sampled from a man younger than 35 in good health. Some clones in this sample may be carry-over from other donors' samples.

The CDR3 DNA reads as TGTGCCAGCAGTTACCCGCTCGGGGTCCCGTACTTC. It is translated as CASSYPLGVPYF. The chain has TRBV6-5 and TRBJ2-7, with a possible D match to TRBD2 (5 bases). V was trimmed by 2 bases and J by 12 bases, leaving 14 bases between them. CDR1 and CDR2 (germline): MNHEY, SVGAGI. This CDR3 spans 12 amino acids.

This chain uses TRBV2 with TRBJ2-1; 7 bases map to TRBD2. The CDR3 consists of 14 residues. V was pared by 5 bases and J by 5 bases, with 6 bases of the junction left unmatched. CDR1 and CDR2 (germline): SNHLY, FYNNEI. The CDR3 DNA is TGTGCCAGCAGTCAGCCAAGCGGGAACAATGAGCAGTTCTTC. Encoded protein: CASSQPSGNNEQFF. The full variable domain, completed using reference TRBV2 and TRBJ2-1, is EPEVTQTPSHQVTQMGQEVILRCVPISNHLYFYWYRQILGQKVEFLVSFYNNEISEKSEIFDDQFSVERPDGSNFTLKIRSTKLEDSAMYFCASSQPSGNNEQFFGPGTRLTVL.

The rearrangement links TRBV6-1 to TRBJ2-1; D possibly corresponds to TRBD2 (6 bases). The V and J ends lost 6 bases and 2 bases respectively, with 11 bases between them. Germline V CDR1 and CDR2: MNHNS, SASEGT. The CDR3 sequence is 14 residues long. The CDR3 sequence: CASRPPGAYNEQFF. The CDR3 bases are TGTGCCAGCAGGCCTCCGGGAGCCTACAATGAGCAGTTCTTC.

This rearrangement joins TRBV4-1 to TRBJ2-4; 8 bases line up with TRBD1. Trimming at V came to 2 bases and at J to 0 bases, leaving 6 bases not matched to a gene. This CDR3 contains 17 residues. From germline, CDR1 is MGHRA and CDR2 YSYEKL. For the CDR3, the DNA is TGCGCCAGCAGCCAACCACAGGGGGAACTAGCCAAAAACATTCAGTACTTC. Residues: CASSQPQGELAKNIQYF.

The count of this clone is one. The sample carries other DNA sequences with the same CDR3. CDR3 in amino acids: CASSLDRLDEQFF. In DNA form, the CDR3 reads TGTGCCAGCAGCTTAGATAGACTCGATGAGCAGTTCTTC. The chain carries TRBV11-2 and TRBJ2-1; unclear D gene. Trimming removed 0 bases from V and 8 bases from J, with 8 bases in between. The V gene's germline CDR1 is SGHAT and CDR2 FQNNGV. CDR3 length equals 13 residues.

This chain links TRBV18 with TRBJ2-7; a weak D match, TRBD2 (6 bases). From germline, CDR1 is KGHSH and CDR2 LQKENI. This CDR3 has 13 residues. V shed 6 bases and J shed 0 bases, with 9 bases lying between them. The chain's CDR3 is CASSRRGSYEQYF. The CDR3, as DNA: TGTGCCAGCTCCCGGAGGGGCTCCTACGAGCAGTACTTC. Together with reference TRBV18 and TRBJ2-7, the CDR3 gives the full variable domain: NAGVMQNPRHLVRRRGQEARLRCSPMKGHSHVYWYRQLPEEGLKFMVYLQKENIIDESGMPKERFSAEFPKEGPSILRIQQVVRGDSAAYFCASSRRGSYEQYFGPGTRLTVT.

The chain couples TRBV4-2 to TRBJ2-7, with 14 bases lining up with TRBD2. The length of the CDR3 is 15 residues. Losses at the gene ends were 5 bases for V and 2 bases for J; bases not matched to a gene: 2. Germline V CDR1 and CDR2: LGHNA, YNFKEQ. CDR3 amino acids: CASSSGLAGAYEQYF. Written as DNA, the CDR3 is TGTGCCAGCAGCTCGGGACTAGCGGGAGCCTACGAGCAGTACTTC.

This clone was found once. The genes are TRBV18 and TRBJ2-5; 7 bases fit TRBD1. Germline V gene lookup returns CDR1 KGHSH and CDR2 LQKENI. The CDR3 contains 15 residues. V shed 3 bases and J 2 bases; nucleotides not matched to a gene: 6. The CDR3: CASSPGQPNQETQYF. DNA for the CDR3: TGTGCCAGCTCACCGGGACAGCCGAATCAAGAGACCCAGTACTTC.

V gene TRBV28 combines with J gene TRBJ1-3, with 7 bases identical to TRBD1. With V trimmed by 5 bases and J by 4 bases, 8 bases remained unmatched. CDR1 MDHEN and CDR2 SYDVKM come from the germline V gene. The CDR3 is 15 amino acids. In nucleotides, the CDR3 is TGTGCCAGCAGTCAGGGGGGGGCGACGGGAAACACCATATATTTT. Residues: CASSQGGATGNTIYF.

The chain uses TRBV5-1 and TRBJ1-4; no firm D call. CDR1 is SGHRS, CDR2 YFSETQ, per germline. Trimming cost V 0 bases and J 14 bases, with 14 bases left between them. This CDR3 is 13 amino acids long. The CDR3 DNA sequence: TGCGCCAGCAGCTTGGAATGGGGTAGATGGCTGTTTTTT. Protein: CASSLEWGRWLFF.

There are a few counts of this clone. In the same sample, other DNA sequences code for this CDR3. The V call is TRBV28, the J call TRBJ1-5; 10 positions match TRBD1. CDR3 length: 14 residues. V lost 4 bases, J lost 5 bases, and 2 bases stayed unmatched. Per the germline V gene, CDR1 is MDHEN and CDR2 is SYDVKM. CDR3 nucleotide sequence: TGTGCCAGCAGTTCGGGACAGGGGTATCAGCCCCAGCATTTT. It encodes CASSSGQGYQPQHF.

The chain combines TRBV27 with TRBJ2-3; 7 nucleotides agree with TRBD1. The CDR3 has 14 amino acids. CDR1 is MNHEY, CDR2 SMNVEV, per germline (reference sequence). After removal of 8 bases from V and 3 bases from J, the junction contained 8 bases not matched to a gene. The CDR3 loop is CASQGVGGTDTQYF. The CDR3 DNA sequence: TGTGCCAGCCAGGGGGTAGGGGGTACAGATACGCAGTATTTT.

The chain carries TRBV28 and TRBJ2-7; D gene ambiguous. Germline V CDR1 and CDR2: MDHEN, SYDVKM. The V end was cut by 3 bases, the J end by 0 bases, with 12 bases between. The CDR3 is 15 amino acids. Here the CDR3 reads CASSFSAVGSYEQYF. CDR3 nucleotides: TGTGCCAGCAGTTTTTCCGCGGTAGGCTCCTACGAGCAGTACTTC. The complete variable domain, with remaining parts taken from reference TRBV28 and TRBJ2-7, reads DVKVTQSSRYLVKRTGEKVFLECVQDMDHENMFWYRQDPGLGLRLIYFSYDVKMKEKGDIPEGYSVSREKKERFSLILESASTNQTSMYLCASSFSAVGSYEQYFGPGTRLTVT.

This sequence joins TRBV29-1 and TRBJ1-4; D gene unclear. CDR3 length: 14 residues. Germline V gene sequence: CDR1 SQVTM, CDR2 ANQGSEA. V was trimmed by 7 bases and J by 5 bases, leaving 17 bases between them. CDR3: CSGRVTGTNEKLFF. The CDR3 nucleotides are TGCAGCGGCCGAGTGACGGGAACGAATGAAAAACTGTTTTTT.